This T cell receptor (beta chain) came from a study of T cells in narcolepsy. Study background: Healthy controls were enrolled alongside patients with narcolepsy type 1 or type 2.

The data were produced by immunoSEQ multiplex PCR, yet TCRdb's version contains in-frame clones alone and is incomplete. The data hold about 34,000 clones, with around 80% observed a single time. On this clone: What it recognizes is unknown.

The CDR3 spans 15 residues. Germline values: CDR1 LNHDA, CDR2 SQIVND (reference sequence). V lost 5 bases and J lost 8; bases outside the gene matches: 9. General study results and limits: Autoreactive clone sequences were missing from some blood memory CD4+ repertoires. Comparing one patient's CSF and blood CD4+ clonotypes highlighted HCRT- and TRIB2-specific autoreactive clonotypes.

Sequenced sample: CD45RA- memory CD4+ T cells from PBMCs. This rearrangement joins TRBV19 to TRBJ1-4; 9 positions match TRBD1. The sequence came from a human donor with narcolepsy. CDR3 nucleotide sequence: TGTGCCAGTAGTTCGCAGGGACAGGGCGGAGAAAAACTGTTTTTT. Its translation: CASSSQGQGGEKLFF.